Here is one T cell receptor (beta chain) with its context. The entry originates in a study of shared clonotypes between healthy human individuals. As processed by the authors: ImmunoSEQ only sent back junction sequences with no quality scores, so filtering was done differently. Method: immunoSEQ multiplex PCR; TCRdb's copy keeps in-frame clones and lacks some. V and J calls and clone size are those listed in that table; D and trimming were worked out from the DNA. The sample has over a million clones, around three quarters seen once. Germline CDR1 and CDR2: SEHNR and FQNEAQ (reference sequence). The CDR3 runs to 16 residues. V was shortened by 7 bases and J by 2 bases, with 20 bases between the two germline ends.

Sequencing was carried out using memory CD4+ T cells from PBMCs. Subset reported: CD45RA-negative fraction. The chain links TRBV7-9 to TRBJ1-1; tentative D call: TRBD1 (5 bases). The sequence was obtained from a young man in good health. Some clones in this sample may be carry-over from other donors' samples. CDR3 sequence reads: CASTSKGPGQNTEAFF. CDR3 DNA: TGTGCCAGCACCTCTAAAGGCCCAGGACAAAACACTGAAGCTTTCTTT.